This TCR beta chain was captured in a study of identical twins. Overall study findings and caveats: Insertions were reduced in abundant cord blood beta clonotypes but not in memory repertoires. Conclusions came from cross-sectional statistical analysis, not from following the same donors.

The CDR3 runs to 18 residues. From germline, CDR1 is SGDLS and CDR2 YYNGEE. The ends lost 4 bases at V and 6 bases at J; junction bases unmatched: 10. Through template switching, a universal primer site was introduced, and the cDNA contained unique molecular identifiers. TCRdb called the 5' RACE reads again in MiXCR, with one record for every CDR3 protein. This sample has a few hundred thousand distinct CDR3 sequences, with roughly an eighth found just once. A remark on this clonotype: Its antigen remains unidentified.

These data were also filed under a second study, of yellow fever vaccine responses in identical twins.

The sequence derives from a woman aged 18-29 years in good health. The sample was CD4+ T cells sorted from blood. The genes are TRBV9 and TRBJ2-1; 16 bases are a match to TRBD2. CDR3 region: CASSMGLAGGLIGNEQFF. CDR3 sequence (DNA): TGTGCCAGCAGCATGGGACTAGCGGGAGGGCTGATAGGCAATGAGCAGTTCTTC.